A selection of T cell receptor beta chains follows, all from one sample in a study of CD8 T cells in Susac syndrome. TCRdb redid the calling of the immunoSEQ multiplex PCR reads with MiXCR, one entry per CDR3 protein. The table records approximately 300,000 distinct CDR3 sequences, around nine tenths of them present only once. Sequenced: CD8+ T cells from PBMCs. The receptors shown here come from a human donor with multiple sclerosis. The CDR3 runs from the conserved cysteine through the conserved F or W. D genes are given only for firm matches. A clone size is listed for some rows: how often the clone was seen (once, few, many), or a class if it is expanded.

CDR3 protein,CDR3 DNA,V gene,clone size,J gene,D gene
CASSADNTYEQYF,TGTGCCAGCAGCGCGGACAATACCTACGAGCAGTACTTC,TRBV9,-,TRBJ2-7,-
CASNRDDYGYTF,TGTGCCAGTAATCGGGACGACTATGGCTACACCTTC,TRBV19,-,TRBJ1-2,-
CSAGPSGYQETQYF,TGCAGTGCCGGCCCCAGCGGGTATCAAGAGACCCAGTACTTC,TRBV20-1,-,TRBJ2-5,-
CASSYFPPGPRDTEAFF,TGTGCCAGCAGTTACTTTCCACCGGGACCCCGGGACACTGAAGCTTTCTTT,TRBV6-5,-,TRBJ1-1,-
CASSYVPIDPTSGSHHEQYF,TGTGCCAGCAGTTACGTTCCCATCGACCCGACTAGCGGGAGTCACCACGAGCAGTACTTC,TRBV6-2/TRBV6-3,-,TRBJ2-7,TRBD2
CASSLLPDTQYF,TGTGCCAGCAGCTTATTGCCAGATACGCAGTATTTT,TRBV7-9,-,TRBJ2-3,-
CASSYYDGLGEQYF,TGTGCCAGCAGTTATTATGACGGACTGGGCGAGCAGTACTTC,TRBV6-5,-,TRBJ2-7,-
CASSPRTGGRGYTF,TGTGCCAGCAGCCCCAGGACAGGGGGGAGAGGCTACACCTTC,TRBV28,-,TRBJ1-2,TRBD1
CASSSLRDRYPLALAFF,TGTGCCAGCAGTTCCTTACGGGACAGGTACCCCCTGGCTCTGGCTTTCTTT,TRBV28,-,TRBJ1-1,TRBD1
CASTKTGYATDTQYF,TGTGCCAGCACTAAGACAGGGTACGCGACAGATACGCAGTATTTT,TRBV28,-,TRBJ2-3,TRBD1
CASSEQPDRGGTGELFF,TGTGCCAGCAGCGAGCAACCGGACAGGGGAGGGACCGGGGAGCTGTTTTTT,TRBV7-9,-,TRBJ2-2,TRBD1
CAWSVLALNEQFF,TGTGCCTGGAGTGTACTGGCGCTCAATGAGCAGTTCTTC,TRBV30,-,TRBJ2-1,-
CATSDHSFLPDTQYF,TGTGCCACCAGTGATCACAGCTTCCTCCCAGATACGCAGTATTTT,TRBV24-1,-,TRBJ2-3,-
CATRADREGRDTQYF,TGTGCCACCAGGGCGGACAGGGAAGGTAGAGATACGCAGTATTTT,TRBV15,-,TRBJ2-3,TRBD1
CASSVGLFTDTQYF,TGTGCCAGCAGTGTGGGACTATTCACAGATACGCAGTATTTT,TRBV25-1,few,TRBJ2-3,TRBD2
CASASGGEGYTF,TGTGCCAGCGCTTCAGGGGGAGAAGGCTACACCTTC,TRBV9,-,TRBJ1-2,TRBD1
CASSFISGGAGDTQYF,TGTGCCAGCAGCTTTATAAGCGGGGGGGCCGGCGATACGCAGTATTTT,TRBV13,-,TRBJ2-3,TRBD2
CASSQRTGGRDEQYF,TGTGCCAGCAGCCAGAGAACAGGGGGTCGAGACGAGCAGTACTTC,TRBV14,-,TRBJ2-7,TRBD1
CASFQGSFFSGANVLTF,TGTGCCAGTTTCCAGGGATCCTTTTTCTCTGGGGCCAACGTCCTGACTTTC,TRBV19,-,TRBJ2-6,-
CASSLGQSKGNTIYF,TGTGCCAGCAGCTTAGGACAGTCTAAGGGAAACACCATATATTTT,TRBV7-9,-,TRBJ1-3,-
CASSPAGQGVTYGYTF,TGTGCCAGCAGCCCGGCGGGACAGGGGGTAACCTATGGCTACACCTTC,TRBV7-9,-,TRBJ1-2,TRBD1
CSVEELEETQYF,TGCAGCGTTGAAGAGTTAGAAGAGACCCAGTACTTC,TRBV29-1,-,TRBJ2-5,-
CASSLDVLGDTQYF,TGTGCCAGCAGTCTGGACGTCCTTGGGGATACGCAGTATTTT,TRBV27,once,TRBJ2-3,-
CAWSSSGAQPQHF,TGTGCCTGGAGTTCTTCAGGGGCACAGCCCCAGCATTTT,TRBV30,-,TRBJ1-5,-
CASKDSLQETQYF,TGTGCCAGCAAAGATTCGTTACAAGAGACCCAGTACTTC,TRBV12-3/TRBV12-4,-,TRBJ2-5,-
CASRRRLAGVINEQFF,TGTGCCAGCAGGCGACGCCTAGCGGGAGTGATCAATGAGCAGTTCTTC,TRBV7-3,-,TRBJ2-1,TRBD2
CASSSQTSGSRNEQFF,TGTGCCAGCAGTTCCCAGACTAGCGGGTCTCGGAATGAGCAGTTCTTC,TRBV7-9,-,TRBJ2-1,TRBD2
CASSDPWGAGEFEQFF,TGTGCCAGCAGTGACCCCTGGGGCGCGGGGGAGTTTGAGCAGTTCTTC,TRBV6-1,-,TRBJ2-1,TRBD2
CASSSVIRQVYEQYF,TGTGCCAGCAGCTCGGTAATCCGACAGGTCTACGAGCAGTACTTC,TRBV5-5,once,TRBJ2-7,-
CASSQEPGESSYEQYF,TGTGCCAGCAGCCAAGAACCAGGAGAAAGCTCCTACGAGCAGTACTTC,TRBV4-2,-,TRBJ2-7,-
CASSQNQRQGIYNEQFF,TGTGCCAGCAGCCAAAATCAAAGACAGGGAATCTACAATGAGCAGTTCTTC,TRBV4-2,-,TRBJ2-1,TRBD1
CASSHTDTQYF,TGTGCCAGCAGTCACACAGATACGCAGTATTTT,TRBV6-6,few,TRBJ2-3,-
CAISDGQGVTGELLF,TGTGCCATCAGTGACGGGCAGGGGGTAACCGGGGAGCTGCTTTTT,TRBV10-3,once,TRBJ2-2,TRBD1
CAWGTGNTEAFF,TGTGCCTGGGGCACCGGGAACACTGAAGCTTTCTTT,TRBV30,-,TRBJ1-1,-
CASSSTGDSPLHF,TGTGCCAGCAGCTCAACCGGGGATTCACCCCTCCACTTT,TRBV3-1,-,TRBJ1-6,-
CASSRTLASDYQYNEQFF,TGTGCCAGCAGCCGCACCTTGGCATCCGACTACCAATACAATGAGCAGTTCTTC,TRBV7-6,once,TRBJ2-1,-
CASSLAGDSNNQPQHF,TGTGCCAGCAGCTTAGCAGGCGACAGCAACAATCAGCCCCAGCATTTT,TRBV7-8,-,TRBJ1-5,-
CASSPLRGDEQFF,TGCGCCAGCAGCCCCCTCCGGGGGGATGAGCAGTTCTTC,TRBV4-3,-,TRBJ2-1,TRBD2
CASSQESGANTEAFF,TGTGCCAGCAGCCAAGAATCGGGGGCGAACACTGAAGCTTTCTTT,TRBV3-1,-,TRBJ1-1,-
CAWSVTGETQYF,TGTGCCTGGAGTGTCACAGGGGAGACCCAGTACTTC,TRBV30,-,TRBJ2-5,-
CAWSVLPWASAPHLFDEQYF,TGTGCCTGGAGTGTGCTCCCTTGGGCTAGCGCACCTCACTTATTCGACGAGCAGTACTTC,TRBV30,-,TRBJ2-7,-
CASSEGIHSGNTIYF,TGTGCCAGCAGTGAGGGGATTCACTCTGGAAACACCATATATTTT,TRBV2,once,TRBJ1-3,-
CASSLQGRSYEQYF,TGTGCCAGCAGCCTCCAAGGGAGGTCCTACGAGCAGTACTTC,TRBV28,-,TRBJ2-7,-
CASSEQGDNQPQHF,TGTGCCAGCAGTGAACAGGGGGACAATCAGCCCCAGCATTTT,TRBV6-4,-,TRBJ1-5,TRBD1
CSARDLWGLALSEQFF,TGCAGTGCTAGAGATCTTTGGGGACTAGCCCTATCGGAGCAGTTCTTC,TRBV20-1,-,TRBJ2-1,TRBD2
CASSVGTGPETQYF,TGTGCCAGCAGCGTAGGGACAGGTCCCGAGACCCAGTACTTC,TRBV9,-,TRBJ2-5,TRBD1